This T cell receptor beta chain came from a study of T cells in Graves' hyperthyroidism and ophthalmopathy. This clonotype was found many times. TCR beta CDR3 regions were amplified from RNA transcripts. HTBI primers were used for first-round RT-PCR of the TCR CDR3. TCRdb recomputed calls from the multiplex PCR reads with MiXCR, one row per CDR3 protein. The sample holds about 520,000 distinct CDR3 sequences; about 24% are singletons and the top ten take approximately 11%. The sequence was obtained from a woman aged 25 to 39 with Graves' ophthalmopathy. The specimen was blood.

Here the CDR3 reads CASSYGMNTEAFF. DNA for the CDR3: TGTGCCAGCAGTTATGGGATGAACACTGAAGCTTTCTTT. The chain joins TRBV6-5 to TRBJ1-1; D remains unclear. The germline gives CDR1 MNHEY, CDR2 SVGAGI. V lost 3 bases, J lost 0 bases, and 5 bases lay in between. The CDR3 is 13 amino acids.